This T cell receptor (beta chain) is from a study of CD8+CD57+ T cells in acquired aplastic anemia. Trimming shortened V by 4 bases and J by 1 base, and 9 bases separated the two germline ends. The germline V gene encodes CDR1 SGHTS and CDR2 YDEGEE. This CDR3 comprises 15 residues. For this clonotype: What it binds is not known.

General study findings and limits: Patients and controls shared nearly 30 CD8+ CDR3 sequences, highly expressed in patients.

Patients chosen for sequencing had shown CD8+CD57+ cell expansion by flow cytometry. Every one of the patients had aplastic anemia (severe, acquired). TCR beta VDJ combinations and CDR3 sequences were profiled from genomic DNA. One entry per CDR3 protein, called by TCRdb with MiXCR from the reads. The sample has around 500,000 distinct CDR3 sequences, roughly 34% seen once. Sample: sorted CD4+, CD8+, or CD8+CD57+ T cells (not recorded which) from PBMCs. This clonotype was sampled from a human donor with aplastic anemia. The chain carries TRBV5-8 and TRBJ1-6, with D possibly TRBD1 on 6 matching bases. CDR3 in amino acids: CASSLRGSYNSPLHF. The CDR3 DNA reads as TGTGCCAGCAGCCTCAGGGGTTCCTATAATTCACCCCTCCACTTT.